The clone carrying this T cell receptor (beta chain) was observed a handful of times. Its target is not known. This sample was included in a study of T-cell reconstitution after alpha-beta-depleted transplantation in children. Overall study findings and caveats: Several hundred expanded graft clones reportedly supplied alpha-beta T cells about two months after transplant. The origin of high day-60 TCRbeta diversity in some patients lay in surviving recipient T cells and thymic progenitors. One year after transplant, T-cell counts and diversity came mostly from newly produced T cells.

The library targeted TCRbeta and was prepared with unique molecular identifiers. TCRdb re-derived calls from the PCR reads in MiXCR, one entry per CDR3 protein. This table has hundreds of thousands of distinct CDR3 sequences, about 16% appearing once. Germline CDR1 reads SGHVS; CDR2 reads FQNEAQ. This CDR3 has 14 residues. The V end lost 2 bases, the J end lost 4 bases, and 10 bases lay between the germline ends. The rearrangement links TRBV7-8 to TRBJ2-3; D might be TRBD1 (5 bases). This clonotype was obtained from a male patient aged 2-9 years who had a stem cell transplant for acute lymphoblastic leukemia, so the T cells may come from the graft donor. Sequencing used PBMCs, mostly from graft donor cells, obtained 360 days after TCRalphabeta/CD19-depleted stem cell transplant. The DNA for the CDR3 is TGTGCCAGCAGCTTAACAAAGGGGCCAGATACGCAGTATTTT. It yields the protein CASSLTKGPDTQYF.